This TCR beta chain was sequenced in a study of T cell repertoires in cytomegalovirus infection. Study in general: It was the public TCR beta signatures that indicated both CMV infection and matching HLA type.

Whole-study results and caveats: CMV-specific TCR beta clonotypes restricted by HLA-C were the ones dominating the ex vivo response. Cumulative public TCR beta family frequency identified carriers of CMV plus the relevant HLA.

This clonotype has just a few counts. Its matching antigen is unknown. TCRdb processed the reads anew with MiXCR; each CDR3 protein has one entry. The sample shows roughly 200,000 distinct CDR3 sequences, about a sixth of them seen only once. The clonotype was recovered from a human donor in good health (CMV status not recorded). Some clones in this sample may be carry-over from other donors' samples. The material sequenced was CD8+ T cells from PBMCs.

CDR3 region: CASSLDRGAGQPQHF. CDR3 sequence (DNA): TGTGCCAGCAGCTTAGACAGGGGAGCGGGTCAGCCCCAGCATTTT. The chain recombines TRBV7-9 with TRBJ1-5; 7 positions match TRBD1. Trimming at V came to 1 base and at J to 6 bases, leaving 6 bases not matched to a gene. The length of the CDR3 is 15 residues. The germline V gene encodes CDR1 SEHNR and CDR2 FQNEAQ (reference sequence).